This section outlines one TCR beta chain sequence together with its context. Treatment noted: roughly 18 received Ad26.COV2.S at low or high dose, single or two shots; about 5 received placebo; per-sample allocation not given. Sampling took place 63 days after the first vaccine or placebo injection. Donation was by an adult aged 18-55 years who was in Boston. The vaccine delivered Wuhan-strain SARS-CoV-2 spike through an Ad26 vector. These data belong to a study of Ad26.COV2.S vaccination and SARS-CoV-2 variants. Method: immunoSEQ multiplex PCR; TCRdb's copy keeps in-frame clones and lacks some. The data contain about 680,000 clones, about 90% of them singletons. Germline lookup yields CDR1 SGHTA and CDR2 FQGNSA. V lost 4 bases and J 8 bases, leaving 17 bases between the germline ends. The CDR3 has 14 residues.

The chain combines TRBV7-2 with TRBJ1-2; the D is unclear. The source material was peripheral blood, sampled in a trial of Ad26.COV2.S vaccine versus placebo. This receptor was identified in a person aged 18-65 years who received the Ad26.COV2.S COVID-19 vaccine or a placebo. The CDR3 nucleotides are TGTGCCAGCAGCTCTCTAACCCTCCGGCACGGCTACACCTTC. The encoded protein is CASSSLTLRHGYTF.